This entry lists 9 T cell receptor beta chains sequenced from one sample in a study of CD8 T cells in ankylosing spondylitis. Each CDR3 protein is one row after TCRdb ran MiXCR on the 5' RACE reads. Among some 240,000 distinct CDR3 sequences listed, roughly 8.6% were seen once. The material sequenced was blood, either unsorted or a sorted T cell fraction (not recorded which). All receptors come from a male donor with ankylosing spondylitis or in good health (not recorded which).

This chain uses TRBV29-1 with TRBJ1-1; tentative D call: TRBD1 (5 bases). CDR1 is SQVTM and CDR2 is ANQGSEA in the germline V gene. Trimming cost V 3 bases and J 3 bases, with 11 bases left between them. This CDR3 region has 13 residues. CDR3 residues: CSVDQGLDTEAFF. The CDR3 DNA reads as TGCAGCGTTGACCAGGGTTTAGACACTGAAGCTTTCTTT.

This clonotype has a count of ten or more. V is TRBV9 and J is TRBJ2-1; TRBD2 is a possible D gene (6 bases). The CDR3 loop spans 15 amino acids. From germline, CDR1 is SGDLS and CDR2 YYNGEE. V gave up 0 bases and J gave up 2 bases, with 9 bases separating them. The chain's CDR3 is CASSVAAGPYNEQFF. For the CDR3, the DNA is TGTGCCAGCAGCGTAGCTGCGGGGCCCTACAATGAGCAGTTCTTC.

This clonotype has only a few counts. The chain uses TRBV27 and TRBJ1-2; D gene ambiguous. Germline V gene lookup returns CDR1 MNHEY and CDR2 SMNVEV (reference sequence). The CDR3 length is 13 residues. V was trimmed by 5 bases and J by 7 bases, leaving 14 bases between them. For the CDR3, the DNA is TGTGCCAGCAGTCATACAGTGGTTGGTGGCTACACCTTC. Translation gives CASSHTVVGGYTF.

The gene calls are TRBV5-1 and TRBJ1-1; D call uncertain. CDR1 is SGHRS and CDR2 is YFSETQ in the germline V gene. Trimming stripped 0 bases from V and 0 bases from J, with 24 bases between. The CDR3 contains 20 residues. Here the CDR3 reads CASSLEAGDAFADVNTEAFF. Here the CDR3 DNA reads TGCGCCAGCAGCTTGGAGGCCGGTGACGCTTTCGCGGATGTGAACACTGAAGCTTTCTTT.

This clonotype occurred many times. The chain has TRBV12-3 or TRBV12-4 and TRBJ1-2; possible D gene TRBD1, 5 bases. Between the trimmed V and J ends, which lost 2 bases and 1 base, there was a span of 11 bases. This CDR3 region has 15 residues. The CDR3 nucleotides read TGTGCCAGCAGTTTAAATCCTCAGGGTAACTATGGCTACACCTTC. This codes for CASSLNPQGNYGYTF.

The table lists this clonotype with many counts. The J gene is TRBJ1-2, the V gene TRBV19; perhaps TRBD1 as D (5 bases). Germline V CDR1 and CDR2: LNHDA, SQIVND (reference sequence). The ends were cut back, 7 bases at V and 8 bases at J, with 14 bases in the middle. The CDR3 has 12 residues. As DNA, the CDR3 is TGTGCCAGTACTACGGGACGTTCGGGCTACACCTTC. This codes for CASTTGRSGYTF.

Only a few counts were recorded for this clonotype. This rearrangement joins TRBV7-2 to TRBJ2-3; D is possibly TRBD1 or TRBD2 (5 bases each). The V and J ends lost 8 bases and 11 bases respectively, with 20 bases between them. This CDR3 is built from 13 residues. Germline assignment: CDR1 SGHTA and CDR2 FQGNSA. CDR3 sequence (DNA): TGTGCCAGCGCTGGGGGTCGAAGGGGTATGCAGTATTTT. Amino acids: CASAGGRRGMQYF.

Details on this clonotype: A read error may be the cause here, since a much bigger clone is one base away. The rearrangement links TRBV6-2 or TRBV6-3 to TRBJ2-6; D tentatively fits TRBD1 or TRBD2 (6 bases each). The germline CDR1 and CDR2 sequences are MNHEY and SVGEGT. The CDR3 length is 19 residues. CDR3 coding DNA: TGTGCCAGCAGTTCCACACTAACGACTCAGGGGACTGGGGCCAACATCCTGACTTTC. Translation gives CASSSTLTTQGTGANILTF.

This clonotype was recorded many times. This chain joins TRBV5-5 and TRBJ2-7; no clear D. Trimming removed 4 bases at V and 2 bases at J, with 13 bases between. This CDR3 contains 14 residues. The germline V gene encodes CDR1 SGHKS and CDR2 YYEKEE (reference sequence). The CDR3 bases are TGTGCCAGCAGCCCCTGGAGTTCCCCCTACGAGCAGTACTTC. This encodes CASSPWSSPYEQYF.